The 11 T cell receptor beta chains in this list originate from one sample, sequenced in a study of response to subunit inactivated influenza vaccine. Using its own MiXCR run on the RT-PCR reads, TCRdb lists one record per CDR3 protein. The sample includes hundreds of thousands of distinct CDR3 sequences, roughly 18% of them seen just once. The material was PBMCs from blood, obtained roughly 5 days after vaccination. Receptor source: a man aged 45 to 65 who received an inactivated influenza vaccine.

Only a few counts were recorded for this clonotype. At one of its ends the junction is not consistent with the germline gene, which may arise from a read error. CDR3 sequence reads: CASSFADRAMAHF. Written as DNA, the CDR3 is TGTGCCAGCAGCTTTGCCGACAGGGCCATGGCCCACTTC. The chain carries TRBV7-9 and TRBJ2-5; TRBD1 agrees at 7 bases. The CDR3 contains 13 residues. Germline loops: CDR1 SEHNR, CDR2 FQNEAQ (reference sequence).

V is TRBV20-1 and J is TRBJ1-1; tentatively, D is TRBD1 (5 bases). Germline CDR1 is DFQATT and CDR2 is SNEGSKA (reference sequence). V lost 3 bases to trimming and J lost 4 bases, with 12 bases between them. The CDR3 consists of 13 residues. The DNA for the CDR3 is TGCAGTGCTAGTTCCAGGGCGACCACTGAAGCTTTCTTT. Protein sequence: CSASSRATTEAFF.

V usage is TRBV15 and J usage is TRBJ2-2; D remains ambiguous. Deletions cut 4 bases from V and 1 base from J, with 13 bases between. Germline V gene sequence: CDR1 LNHNV, CDR2 YYDKDF (reference sequence). The CDR3 consists of 16 residues. CDR3 amino acids: CATSNGSFWNTGELFF. The DNA for the CDR3 is TGTGCCACCAGCAATGGAAGCTTCTGGAACACCGGGGAGCTGTTTTTT.

This clonotype was found many times. This chain links TRBV20-1 with TRBJ2-7; 8 nucleotides align to TRBD2. Germline V gene lookup returns CDR1 DFQATT and CDR2 SNEGSKA (reference sequence). The CDR3 length is 13 residues. Losses at the gene ends were 3 bases for V and 2 bases for J; bases not matched to a gene: 3. CDR3 nucleotide sequence: TGCAGTGCTAGCACTAGCGGTGCCTACGAGCAGTACTTC. It yields the protein CSASTSGAYEQYF.

The CDR3 bases are TGTGCCTGGAGTGTAAGGGACCTTTATAATTCACCCCTCCACTTT. As protein: CAWSVRDLYNSPLHF. This chain links TRBV30 with TRBJ1-6; D perhaps matches TRBD1 (5 bases). CDR3 length: 15 residues. Trimming stripped 0 bases from V and 4 bases from J, with 10 bases between. Germline CDR1 reads GTSNPN; CDR2 reads SVGIG (reference sequence).

The chain has TRBV5-1 and TRBJ2-3; TRBD2 agrees at 10 bases. Germline CDR1 is SGHRS and CDR2 is YFSETQ. The J segment lost 0 bases and the V segment lost 3 bases, leaving 4 bases of the junction unmatched. CDR3 length: 16 amino acids. CDR3 DNA sequence: TGCGCCAGCAGCTACTGGACTAGCGGAAGCACAGATACGCAGTATTTT. This codes for CASSYWTSGSTDTQYF.

The rearrangement links TRBV7-2 to TRBJ2-7; possible D gene TRBD2, 7 bases. V was shortened by 4 bases and J by 9 bases, with 16 bases between the two germline ends. Germline-derived CDR1 and CDR2 are SGHTA and FQGNSA. This CDR3 is 13 amino acids long. The chain's CDR3 is CASSWGGAMRQYF. CDR3 in DNA: TGTGCCAGCAGCTGGGGGGGGGCCATGAGGCAGTACTTC.

The chain links TRBV7-9 to TRBJ2-3; a weak D match, TRBD2 (5 bases). Germline CDR1 is SEHNR and CDR2 is FQNEAQ (reference sequence). V gave up 5 bases and J gave up 4 bases, with 19 bases separating them. This CDR3 comprises 16 residues. CDR3 nucleotides: TGTGCCAGCAGCGCCAGAGGGATCAGCCCCGCAGATACGCAGTATTTT. Its protein is CASSARGISPADTQYF.

The chain carries TRBV10-3 and TRBJ1-4; no clear D gene. Germline CDR1 ENHRY, CDR2 SYGVKD. Trimming left V 5 bases short and J 0 bases short, with 4 bases between. The CDR3 extends over 13 amino acids. CDR3 residues: CAISISTNEKLFF. CDR3 sequence (DNA): TGTGCCATCAGTATTTCAACTAATGAAAAACTGTTTTTT.

This clonotype has at least ten counts. V usage is TRBV20-1 and J usage is TRBJ1-5; a weak D match, TRBD1 (6 bases). V was clipped by 1 base and J by 5 bases, with 9 bases between them. This CDR3 is 13 amino acids long. Germline V gene data show CDR1 as DFQATT and CDR2 as SNEGSKA (reference sequence). The CDR3 here is CSARAQGYQPQHF. The CDR3 region has the DNA TGCAGTGCTAGAGCACAGGGCTATCAGCCCCAGCATTTT.

This chain uses TRBV6-5 with TRBJ2-7; D gene unclear. Germline V gene lookup returns CDR1 MNHEY and CDR2 SVGAGI. The CDR3 extends over 15 amino acids. Trimming took off 0 bases at V and 5 bases at J, with 14 bases between the two ends. The chain's CDR3 is CASSYSPTSRNEQYF. The CDR3 DNA is TGTGCCAGCAGTTACTCGCCCACCTCAAGGAACGAGCAGTACTTC.